The 22 T cell receptor beta chains below all came from one sample that was sequenced in a study of blood T cell repertoires in COVID-19. The data were produced by immunoSEQ multiplex PCR, yet TCRdb's version contains in-frame clones alone and is incomplete. The table includes a few hundred thousand clones, 82% detected once. The sequencing input was peripheral blood. These receptors all stem from a woman between 18 and 29 years old with acute or convalescent COVID-19.

The chain employs TRBV19 and TRBJ1-1, with 9 bases fitting TRBD1. The germline CDR1 and CDR2 sequences are LNHDA and SQIVND (reference sequence). The CDR3 loop spans 17 amino acids. J gave up 0 bases and V 7 bases, and 12 bases lay outside the gene matches. Here the CDR3 reads CASKDGQDRGLNTEAFF. CDR3 in DNA: TGTGCCAGTAAGGATGGTCAGGACAGGGGTTTGAACACTGAAGCTTTCTTT. The full variable domain, rest sourced from reference TRBV19 and TRBJ1-1, is DGGITQSPKYLFRKEGQNVTLSCEQNLNHDAMYWYRQDPGQGLRLIYYSQIVNDFQKGDIAEGYSVSREKKESFPLTVTSAQKNPTAFYLCASKDGQDRGLNTEAFFGQGTRLTVV.

The rearrangement uses TRBV5-5 and TRBJ2-1; a weak D match, TRBD2 (7 bases). The CDR3 has 15 residues. Trimming removed 7 bases at V and 9 bases at J, with 23 bases between. Germline CDR1 and CDR2: SGHKS and YYEKEE (reference sequence). The CDR3 DNA is TGTGCCAGCCGGGAACTGGGGGGGCCCCCCCCTGAGCAGTTCTTC. Its protein product is CASRELGGPPPEQFF.

The chain is built from TRBV7-9 and TRBJ2-7; D is undetermined. This CDR3 contains 14 residues. Germline V gene lookup returns CDR1 SEHNR and CDR2 FQNEAQ (reference sequence). Trimming left V 4 bases short and J 4 bases short, with 14 bases between. The CDR3 is CASSSIDTQYEQYF. In DNA, the CDR3 is TGTGCCAGCAGCTCCATAGACACCCAATACGAGCAGTACTTC.

The gene calls are TRBV6-5 and TRBJ1-6; D is ambiguous. The V and J ends lost 10 bases and 7 bases respectively, with 11 bases between them. Per the germline V gene, CDR1 is MNHEY and CDR2 is SVGAGI. The CDR3 loop spans 12 amino acids. The CDR3 loop reads CATTGNNSPLHF. CDR3 DNA sequence: TGTGCCACCACGGGTAACAATTCACCCCTCCACTTT.

The J gene is TRBJ2-5, the V gene TRBV6-4, with 7 positions matching TRBD2. V was clipped by 6 bases and J by 2 bases; unmatched bases: 9. Germline V gives CDR1 MRHNA, CDR2 SNTAGT. The CDR3 totals 15 residues. CDR3 bases: TGTGCCAGCAGCCCTGGCGGGGGTCGTCAAGAGACCCAGTACTTC. This encodes CASSPGGGRQETQYF.

The V gene is TRBV4-3, the J gene TRBJ2-1, with 9 bases that match TRBD2. Germline-derived CDR1 and CDR2 are LGHNA and YSLEER. With 4 bases clipped from V and 7 bases from J, the junction kept 8 bases outside the gene matches. The length of the CDR3 is 15 residues. This chain's CDR3 is CASSPERLAGNEQFF. CDR3 DNA sequence: TGCGCCAGCAGCCCCGAGCGGCTAGCGGGGAATGAGCAGTTCTTC.

The chain couples TRBV6-6 to TRBJ1-2; no reliable D call. This CDR3 comprises 11 residues. V lost 6 bases and J lost 4, with 6 bases in between. CDR1 and CDR2 from the germline V gene are MNHNY and SVGAGI (reference sequence). The CDR3 nucleotides read TGTGCCAGCAGGGGAGGCTATGGCTACACCTTC. Protein sequence: CASRGGYGYTF.

This chain joins TRBV19 and TRBJ2-7, with D possibly matching TRBD1 (6 bases). V was shortened by 6 bases and J by 3 bases, with 15 bases between the two germline ends. Germline CDR1 and CDR2: LNHDA and SQIVND (reference sequence). CDR3 size: 14 residues. The CDR3 DNA reads TGTGCCAGTAGCCTTCAGGGGAACAGCTACGAGCAGTACTTC. It translates to CASSLQGNSYEQYF.

The chain carries TRBV6-5 and TRBJ2-1; 9 nucleotides agree with TRBD2. Trimming cost V 6 bases and J 5 bases; bases outside gene matches: 5. The CDR3 covers 14 residues. Germline CDR1 and CDR2: MNHEY and SVGAGI. Written as DNA, the CDR3 is TGTGCCAGCAGGAATAGCGGGGGAAACAATGAGCAGTTCTTC. It is translated as CASRNSGGNNEQFF.

The chain recombines TRBV6-6 with TRBJ2-7; 14 bases match TRBD2. This CDR3 is 15 amino acids long. The junction had 6 bases not matched to a gene; V was cut back by 4 bases and J by 7 bases. Germline CDR1 and CDR2: MNHNY and SVGAGI (reference sequence). The chain's CDR3 is CASSSTSGRVWEQYF. CDR3 DNA sequence: TGTGCCAGCAGTTCGACTAGCGGGAGGGTCTGGGAGCAGTACTTC.

This clone was seen a single time. This chain connects TRBV5-1 to TRBJ2-1, with 14 bases aligning to TRBD2. Germline lookup yields CDR1 SGHRS and CDR2 YFSETQ. The trim removed 4 bases at V and 10 bases at J, leaving 1 base unmatched. The CDR3 runs to 13 residues. CDR3 sequence (DNA): TGCGCCAGCAGCGGGACTAGCGGGAGAGAGCAGTTCTTC. Its translation is CASSGTSGREQFF.

The chain employs TRBV5-3 and TRBJ2-1; 11 positions agree with TRBD2. TRBV5-3 qualifies as an ORF whose function is uncertain. This CDR3 contains 15 residues. V gave up 5 bases and J gave up 9 bases; unmatched junction bases: 10. The CDR3 DNA sequence: TGTGCCAGAAGGTTGCTAGCGGGAGGTGGTGTTGAGCAGTTCTTC. Translating gives CARRLLAGGGVEQFF.

The chain employs TRBV4-3 and TRBJ1-4; 7 bases are a match to TRBD1. J gave up 6 bases and V 1 base, and 8 bases lay outside the gene matches. This CDR3 comprises 16 residues. Germline V CDR1 and CDR2: LGHNA, YSLEER. CDR3 nucleotide sequence: TGCGCCAGCAGCCAAGCCGGGACAGAATTAGATGAAAAACTGTTTTTT. Protein sequence: CASSQAGTELDEKLFF.

This sequence joins TRBV6-6 and TRBJ1-1; maybe TRBD1 (5 bases). Germline CDR1 reads MNHNY; CDR2 reads SVGAGI (reference sequence). V lost 7 bases, J lost 1 base, and 13 bases lay in between. This CDR3 is built from 14 residues. Here the CDR3 reads CASTDRAGNTEAFF. CDR3 nucleotide sequence: TGTGCCAGCACTGACAGAGCTGGGAACACTGAAGCTTTCTTT.

The rearrangement joins TRBV6-5 to TRBJ2-7; D unclear. V lost 5 bases to trimming and J lost 3 bases, with 5 bases between them. CDR1 MNHEY and CDR2 SVGAGI come from the germline V gene. This CDR3 comprises 11 residues. CDR3 region: CASSTHYEQYF. CDR3 DNA: TGTGCCAGCAGTACTCACTACGAGCAGTACTTC.

This chain connects TRBV28 to TRBJ1-5; D remains ambiguous. CDR1 is MDHEN, CDR2 SYDVKM, per germline. V was trimmed by 5 bases and J by 6 bases, leaving 23 bases between them. This CDR3 comprises 17 residues. CDR3 in amino acids: CASSGRSGPLEGQPQHF. DNA for the CDR3: TGTGCCAGCAGTGGGAGATCAGGCCCCCTGGAGGGTCAGCCCCAGCATTTT.

This clone turned up a few times. The chain couples TRBV3-1 (or the pseudogene TRBV3-2) to TRBJ1-3, with TRBD1 as a possible D gene (6 bases). The length of the CDR3 is 16 residues. Deletions cut 4 bases from V and 2 bases from J, with 15 bases between. Germline CDR1 and CDR2: LGHDT and YNNKEL (reference sequence). DNA for the CDR3: TGTGCCAGCAGCCCCTGGGAGAGGGGGACTGGAAACACCATATATTTT. This encodes CASSPWERGTGNTIYF.

The rearrangement links TRBV6-5 to TRBJ1-3; no clear D. This CDR3 contains 14 residues. V was cut by 0 bases and J by 0 bases, with 3 bases left in between. Looked up from germline, CDR1 is MNHEY and CDR2 is SVGAGI. The DNA of the CDR3 is TGTGCCAGCAGTTACTCGTACTCTGGAAACACCATATATTTT. Translated: CASSYSYSGNTIYF.

The chain employs TRBV5-6 and TRBJ2-1; TRBD2 agrees at 11 bases. With V trimmed by 3 bases and J by 5 bases, 7 bases remained unmatched. Per germline, CDR1 SGHDT and CDR2 YYEEEE. This CDR3 spans 16 amino acids. The CDR3 loop reads CASSSLPTSGNNEQFF. The CDR3 coding sequence is TGTGCCAGCAGCTCCTTACCGACTAGCGGGAACAATGAGCAGTTCTTC.

This clone occurred once. The chain recombines TRBV7-9 with TRBJ2-5, with a tentative D call TRBD2 (7 bases). The germline V gene has CDR1 SEHNR and CDR2 FQNEAQ (reference sequence). Trimming took 4 bases from V and 0 from J, leaving 15 bases between them. CDR3 length: 16 amino acids. CDR3 nucleotide sequence: TGTGCCAGCAGCTCGGATGGGGGGGCATACCAAGAGACCCAGTACTTC. Protein sequence: CASSSDGGAYQETQYF.

This clone was detected a few times. V is TRBV6-5 and J is TRBJ1-1; D is undetermined. V lost 10 bases and J lost 4, with 13 bases in between. CDR3 length equals 12 residues. Germline V gene sequence: CDR1 MNHEY, CDR2 SVGAGI. As DNA, the CDR3 is TGTGCCATAGTCCCAGGCCCCACTGAAGCTTTCTTT. Its protein product is CAIVPGPTEAFF.

The V call is TRBV7-8, the J call TRBJ1-5; 7 bases fit TRBD1. The V segment lost 4 bases and the J segment 3 bases; nucleotides outside the gene matches: 9. CDR1 and CDR2 (germline): SGHVS, FQNEAQ. This CDR3 is 16 amino acids long. The CDR3 reads CASSSVPGQYNQPQHF. The CDR3 DNA sequence: TGTGCCAGCAGCTCGGTCCCGGGACAGTACAATCAGCCCCAGCATTTT.